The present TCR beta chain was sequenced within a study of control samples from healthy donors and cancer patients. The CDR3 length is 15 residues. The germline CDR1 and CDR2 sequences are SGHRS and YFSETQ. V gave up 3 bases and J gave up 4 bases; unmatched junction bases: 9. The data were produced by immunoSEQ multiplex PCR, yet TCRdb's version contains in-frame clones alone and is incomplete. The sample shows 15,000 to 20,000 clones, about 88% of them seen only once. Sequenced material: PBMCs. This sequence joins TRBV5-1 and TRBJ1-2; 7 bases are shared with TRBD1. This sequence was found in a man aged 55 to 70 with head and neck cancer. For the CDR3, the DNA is TGCGCCAGCAGCTCGGCCTTGGGACAGTCCTATGGCTACACCTTC. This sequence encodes CASSSALGQSYGYTF.